This record looks at one TCR beta chain sequence and its context. What it binds is unknown. The sample comes from a study of shared clonotypes between healthy human individuals. Findings and limits, study-wide: The sole specimen, blood, was sampled, and tissue repertoires likely differ. Large sequencing depth failed to make sorted-subset sequencing complete, rarefaction showed.

Sequencing used immunoSEQ multiplex PCR; TCRdb keeps in-frame clones, though not all of them. The sample contains 180,000 or so clones, approximately 92% of which appear only once. The V gene's germline CDR1 is SNHLY and CDR2 FYNNEI. The J segment lost 7 bases and the V segment lost 8 bases, leaving 10 bases of the junction unmatched. The CDR3 sequence is 13 residues long. The specimen was naive CD4+ T cells sorted from blood. Subset denoted: CD45RA+ positively selected. The chain uses TRBV2 and TRBJ2-7; TRBD1 aligns across 8 bases. This sequence was found in a young woman in good health. In nucleotides, the CDR3 is TGTGCCAGCGGGGGACAGGTTAATCTGGAGCAGTACTTC. Amino acids: CASGGQVNLEQYF.